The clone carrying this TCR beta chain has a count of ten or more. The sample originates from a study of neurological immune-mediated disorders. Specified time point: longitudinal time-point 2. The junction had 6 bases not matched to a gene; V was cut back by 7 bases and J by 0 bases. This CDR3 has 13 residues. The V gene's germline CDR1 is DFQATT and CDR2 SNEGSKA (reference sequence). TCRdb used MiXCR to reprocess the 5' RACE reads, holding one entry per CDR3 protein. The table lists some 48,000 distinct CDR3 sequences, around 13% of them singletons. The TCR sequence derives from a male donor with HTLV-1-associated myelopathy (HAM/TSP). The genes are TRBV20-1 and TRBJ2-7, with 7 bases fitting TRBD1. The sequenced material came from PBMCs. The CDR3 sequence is CSGGGQSSYEQYF. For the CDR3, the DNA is TGCAGTGGAGGGGGACAGAGCTCCTACGAGCAGTACTTC.